This record looks at one TCR beta chain sequence and its context. The data were taken from a study of blood T cell repertoires in COVID-19. V was shortened by 1 base and J by 5 bases, with 8 bases between the two germline ends. Germline CDR1 is LGHDT and CDR2 is YNNKEL (reference sequence). The CDR3 extends over 13 amino acids. Using immunoSEQ multiplex PCR, the repertoire was profiled, and TCRdb retains in-frame clones only, with some absent. The top ten hold 0.55% to 0.75% of the sample, which has roughly 450,000 clones, about 90% seen once. V usage is TRBV3-1 (or the pseudogene TRBV3-2) and J usage is TRBJ2-5, with D maybe TRBD2 (5 bases). This TCR derives from a man between 18 and 35 years old who had recovered from COVID-19. Specimen: PBMCs or T cells enriched from blood (not recorded which). CDR3 nucleotide sequence: TGTGCCAGCAGCCAAGTGAGGGAGGAGACCCAGTACTTC. It translates to CASSQVREETQYF.